This T cell receptor beta chain was obtained from a study of chemoradiotherapy in HPV16-positive cancers. Measured with immunoSEQ multiplex PCR; TCRdb has only the in-frame clones, and not every one. Among 40,000 to 65,000 clones, about nine tenths were seen once, and the ten largest hold roughly 3.3%. Per germline, CDR1 ENHRY and CDR2 SYGVKD. The CDR3 runs to 13 residues. V lost 2 bases and J 10 bases, leaving 12 bases between the germline ends. As for this clone: Its antigen is undetermined.

Samples were taken several times over chemoradiotherapy. Study outcomes and limitations: HPV-responsive T-cell expansion during chemoradiotherapy was linked to improved recurrence-free survival in HPV16-positive patients. Functional assays defining HPV-specific T cells used only a couple of HPV16-positive patients. Non-HPV-specific T cells did not expand in tumors during treatment, whereas candidate HPV-specific clones and E7-related motifs did.

The sequence was collected from a human donor with HPV-associated anogenital cancer. The sample consisted of blood, taken from a patient who underwent chemoradiotherapy. This chain connects TRBV10-3 to TRBJ2-1; D not resolved. The CDR3 sequence is CAISEPPEMEQFF. The CDR3 coding sequence is TGTGCCATCAGTGAGCCCCCGGAGATGGAGCAGTTCTTC.